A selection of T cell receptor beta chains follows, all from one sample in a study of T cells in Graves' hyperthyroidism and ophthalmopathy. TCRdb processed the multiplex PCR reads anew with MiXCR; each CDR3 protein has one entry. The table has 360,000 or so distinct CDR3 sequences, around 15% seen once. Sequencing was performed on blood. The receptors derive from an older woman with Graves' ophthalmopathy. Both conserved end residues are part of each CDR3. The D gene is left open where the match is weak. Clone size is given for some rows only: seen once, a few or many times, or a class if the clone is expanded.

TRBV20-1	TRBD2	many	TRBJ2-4	CSARPTHSGRGLVDIQYF	TGCAGTGCTAGACCTACACACAGCGGGAGGGGCCTTGTTGACATTCAGTACTTC
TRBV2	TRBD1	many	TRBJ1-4	CASTQTAGQGAFSEKLFF	TGTGCCAGCACCCAGACCGCGGGACAGGGGGCGTTCAGTGAAAAACTGTTTTTT
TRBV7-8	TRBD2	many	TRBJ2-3	CASSGGLAGVTDTQYF	TGTGCCAGCAGCGGAGGGTTAGCGGGTGTTACAGATACGCAGTATTTT
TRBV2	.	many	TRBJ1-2	CASSPDGVRSYTF	TGTGCCAGCAGTCCCGACGGCGTAAGAAGCTACACCTTC
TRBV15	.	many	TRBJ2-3	CATSRDRQNTQYF	TGTGCCACCAGCAGAGATCGGCAGAATACGCAGTATTTT
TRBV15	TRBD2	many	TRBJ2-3	CATSNGRELQYF	TGTGCCACCAGCAACGGGCGGGAGCTCCAGTATTTT
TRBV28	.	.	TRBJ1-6	CASGDQWGGRSPLHF	TGTGCCAGCGGCGATCAGTGGGGGGGTCGTTCACCCCTCCACTTT
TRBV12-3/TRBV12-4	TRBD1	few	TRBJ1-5	CASSLGQLKDQPQHF	TGTGCCAGCAGTTTGGGACAGCTGAAAGATCAGCCCCAGCATTTT
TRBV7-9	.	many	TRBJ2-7	CASTPMGSTYEQYF	TGTGCCAGCACCCCGATGGGGTCAACCTACGAGCAGTACTTC
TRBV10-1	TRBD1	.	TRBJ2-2	CASSQGQGATGELFF	TGCGCCAGCAGCCAGGGACAGGGGGCCACCGGGGAGCTGTTTTTT
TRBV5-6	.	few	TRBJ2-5	CASSKPDSLPETQYF	TGTGCCAGCAGCAAACCCGACAGCCTACCAGAGACCCAGTACTTC
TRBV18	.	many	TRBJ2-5	CASSRQQETQYF	TGTGCCAGCTCACGACAGCAAGAGACCCAGTACTTC
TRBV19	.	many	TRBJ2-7	CASSIDAASYEQYF	TGTGCCAGTAGTATAGATGCAGCCTCCTACGAGCAGTACTTC
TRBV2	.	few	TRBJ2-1	CASSVLGSYNEQFF	TGTGCCAGCAGTGTCCTGGGCTCCTACAATGAGCAGTTCTTC
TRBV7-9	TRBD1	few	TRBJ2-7	CASSNRDSNPEQYF	TGTGCCAGCAGCAACCGGGACAGTAACCCCGAGCAGTACTTC
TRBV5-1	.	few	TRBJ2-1	CASSPTLNEQFF	TGCGCCAGCAGCCCCACCCTAAATGAGCAGTTCTTC
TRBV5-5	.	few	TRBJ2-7	CASSFRTLPTSYEQYF	TGTGCCAGCAGCTTTCGTACCCTTCCCACCTCCTACGAGCAGTACTTC
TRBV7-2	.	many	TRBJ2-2	CASSFRRERTGELFF	TGTGCCAGCAGCTTTCGGCGGGAAAGGACCGGGGAGCTGTTTTTT
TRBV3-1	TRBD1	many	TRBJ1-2	CASSVGTASSGYGYTF	TGTGCCAGCAGCGTCGGGACAGCCTCTTCGGGCTATGGCTACACCTTC
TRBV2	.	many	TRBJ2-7	CASRAVVEQYF	TGTGCCAGCAGGGCAGTGGTCGAGCAGTACTTC
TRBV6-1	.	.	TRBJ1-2	CASRRVEGYCGYTF	TGTGCCAGCAGACGGGTAGAGGGCTACTGTGGCTACACCTTC
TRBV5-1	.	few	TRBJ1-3	CASSFGTAGASGNTIYF	TGCGCCAGCAGCTTCGGTACAGCCGGGGCCTCTGGAAACACCATATATTTT
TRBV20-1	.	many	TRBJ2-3	CSARDPTGSSTDTQYF	TGCAGTGCTAGAGATCCGACAGGCTCTAGCACAGATACGCAGTATTTT
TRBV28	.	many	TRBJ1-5	CASSLTYSNQPQHF	TGTGCCAGCAGTTTGACATATAGCAATCAGCCCCAGCATTTT
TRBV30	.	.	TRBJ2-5	CAWSGSNPTYQETQYF	TGTGCCTGGAGTGGGTCTAATCCGACCTACCAAGAGACCCAGTACTTC
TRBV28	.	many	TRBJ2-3	CASSPRLAVTDTQYF	TGTGCCAGCAGCCCGCGCCTAGCCGTCACAGATACGCAGTATTTT
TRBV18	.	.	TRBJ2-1	CASSPPNTRVVHNEQFF	TGTGCCAGCTCACCACCGAACACCCGAGTAGTGCACAATGAGCAGTTCTTC
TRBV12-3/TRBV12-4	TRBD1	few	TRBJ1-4	CASSFGTASSFNEKLFF	TGTGCCAGCAGTTTTGGGACAGCATCCTCTTTTAATGAAAAACTGTTTTTT
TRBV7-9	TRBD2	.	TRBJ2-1	CASSLVGTSTNEQFF	TGTGCCAGCAGCTTAGTAGGGACTAGCACCAATGAGCAGTTCTTC
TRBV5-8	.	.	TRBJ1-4	CASSQDGGAGNEKLFF	TGCGCCAGCAGCCAAGATGGGGGGGCGGGTAATGAAAAACTGTTTTTT
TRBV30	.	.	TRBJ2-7	CAWSLGGKGYEQYF	TGTGCCTGGAGCCTAGGGGGGAAGGGCTACGAGCAGTACTTC
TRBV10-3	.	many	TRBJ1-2	CAITPFGRGKDGYTF	TGTGCCATCACCCCGTTCGGACGGGGGAAGGATGGCTACACCTTC
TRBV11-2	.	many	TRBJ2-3	CASSLGATTDTQYF	TGTGCCAGCAGCTTAGGAGCCACCACAGATACGCAGTATTTT
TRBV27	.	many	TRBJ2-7	CASSSRDNSYEQYF	TGTGCCAGCAGTTCACGGGACAACTCCTACGAGCAGTACTTC
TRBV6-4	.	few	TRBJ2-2	CASSDSRVSGELFF	TGTGCCAGCAGTGACTCGAGGGTCTCCGGGGAGCTGTTTTTT
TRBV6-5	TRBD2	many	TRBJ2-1	CASSYSPPGAGGPVEQFF	TGTGCCAGCAGTTACTCCCCACCGGGAGCGGGAGGGCCGGTTGAGCAGTTCTTC
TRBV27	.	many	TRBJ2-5	CASSLTGPPRETQYF	TGTGCCAGCAGTTTGACCGGGCCTCCGAGAGAGACCCAGTACTTC
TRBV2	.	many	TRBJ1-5	CASSPAAAGEYSNQPQHF	TGTGCCAGCAGCCCGGCGGCTGCGGGGGAGTATAGCAATCAGCCCCAGCATTTT
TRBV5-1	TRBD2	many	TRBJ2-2	CASSSGLAGGHGELFF	TGCGCCAGCAGCTCCGGACTAGCGGGAGGGCACGGGGAGCTGTTTTTT
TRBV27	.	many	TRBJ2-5	CASSLSWAQETQYF	TGTGCCAGCAGTTTATCCTGGGCTCAAGAGACCCAGTACTTC
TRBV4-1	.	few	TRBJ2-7	CASSQEPPQRTDLSWQYF	TGCGCCAGCAGCCAAGAACCCCCACAACGGACGGACTTATCTTGGCAGTACTTC
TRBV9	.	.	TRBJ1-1	CASSVGHLNTEAFF	TGTGCCAGCAGCGTAGGACACTTGAACACTGAAGCTTTCTTT